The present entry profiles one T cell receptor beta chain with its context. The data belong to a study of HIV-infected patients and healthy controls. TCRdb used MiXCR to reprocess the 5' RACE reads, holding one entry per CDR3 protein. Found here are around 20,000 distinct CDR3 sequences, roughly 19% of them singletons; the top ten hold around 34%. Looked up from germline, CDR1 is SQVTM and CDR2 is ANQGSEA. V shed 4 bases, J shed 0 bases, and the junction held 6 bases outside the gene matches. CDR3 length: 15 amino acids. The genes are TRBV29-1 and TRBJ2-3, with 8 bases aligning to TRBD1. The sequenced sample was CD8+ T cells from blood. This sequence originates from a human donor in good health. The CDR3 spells CSVVTGVSSTDTQYF. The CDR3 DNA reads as TGCAGCGTTGTGACAGGGGTCTCTAGCACAGATACGCAGTATTTT.